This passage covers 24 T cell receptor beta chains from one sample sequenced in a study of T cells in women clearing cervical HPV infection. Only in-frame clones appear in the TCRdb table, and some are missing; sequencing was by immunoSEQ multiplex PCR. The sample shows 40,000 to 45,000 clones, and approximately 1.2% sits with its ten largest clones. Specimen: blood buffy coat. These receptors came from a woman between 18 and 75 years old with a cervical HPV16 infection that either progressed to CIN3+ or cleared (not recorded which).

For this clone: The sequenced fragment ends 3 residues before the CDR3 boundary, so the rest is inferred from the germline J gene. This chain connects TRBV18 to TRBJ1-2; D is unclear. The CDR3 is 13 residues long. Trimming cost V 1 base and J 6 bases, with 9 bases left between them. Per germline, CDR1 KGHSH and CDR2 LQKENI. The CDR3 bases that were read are TGTGCCAGCTCACCACTAGGGTTAGATGGC. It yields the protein CASSPLGLDG. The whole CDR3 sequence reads CASSPLGLDGYTF.

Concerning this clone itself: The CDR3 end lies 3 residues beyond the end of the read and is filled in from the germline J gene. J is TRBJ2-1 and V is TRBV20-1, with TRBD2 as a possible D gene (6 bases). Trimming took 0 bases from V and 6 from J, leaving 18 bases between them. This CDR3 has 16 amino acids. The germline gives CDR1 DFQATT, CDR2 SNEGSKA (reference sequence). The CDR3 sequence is CSARDWGTHETNEQFF. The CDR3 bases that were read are TGCAGTGCTAGAGATTGGGGGACTCACGAGACCAATGAG.

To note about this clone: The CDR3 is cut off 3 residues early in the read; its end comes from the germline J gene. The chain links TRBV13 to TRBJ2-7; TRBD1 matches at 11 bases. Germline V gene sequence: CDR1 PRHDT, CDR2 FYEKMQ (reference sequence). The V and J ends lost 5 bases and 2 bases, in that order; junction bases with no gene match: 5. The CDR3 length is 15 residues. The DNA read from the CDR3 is TGTGCCAGCAGCCAAACGGGACAGGGGGCCTACGAG. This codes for CASSQTGQGAYE. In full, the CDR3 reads CASSQTGQGAYEQYF.

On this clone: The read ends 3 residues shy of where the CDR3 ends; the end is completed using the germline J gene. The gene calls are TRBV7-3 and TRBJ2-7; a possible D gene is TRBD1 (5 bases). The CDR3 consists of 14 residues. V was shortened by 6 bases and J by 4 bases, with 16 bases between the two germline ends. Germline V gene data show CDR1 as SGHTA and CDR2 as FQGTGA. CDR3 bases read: TGTGCCAGCAGTCTGACAGCCCAGGTTTACGAG. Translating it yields CASSLTAQVYE. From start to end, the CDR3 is CASSLTAQVYEQYF.

The CDR3 bases that were read are TGTGCCAGCTCACCACCGGCCCAGGGGGTATCTGGC. It is translated as CASSPPAQGVSG. In full, the CDR3 is CASSPPAQGVSGYTF. This sequence joins TRBV18 and TRBJ1-2, with 7 bases aligning to TRBD1. The read comes to an end 3 residues before the CDR3 does, leaving the germline J gene to fill in the end. This CDR3 comprises 15 residues. J gave up 7 bases and V 0 bases, and 8 bases lay outside the gene matches. Germline CDR1 KGHSH, CDR2 LQKENI.

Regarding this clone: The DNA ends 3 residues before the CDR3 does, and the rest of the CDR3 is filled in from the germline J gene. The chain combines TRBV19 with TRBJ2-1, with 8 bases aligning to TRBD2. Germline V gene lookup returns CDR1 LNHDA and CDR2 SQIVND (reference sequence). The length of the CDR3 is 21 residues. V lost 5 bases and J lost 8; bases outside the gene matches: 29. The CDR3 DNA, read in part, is TGTGCCAGTAGTCTCCGCGGGGGGCCCTTCTCGCCTACCCGCGGGGCATATGAG. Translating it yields CASSLRGGPFSPTRGAYE. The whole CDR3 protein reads CASSLRGGPFSPTRGAYEQFF.

The CDR3 DNA, read in part, is TGCAGTGCTAGAGTATTGAACACTGAA. This sequence encodes CSARVLNTE. The whole CDR3 sequence is CSARVLNTEAFF. The chain uses TRBV20-1 and TRBJ1-1, with D hard to call. The CDR3 is cut off 3 residues early in the read; its end comes from the germline J gene. V gave up 1 base and J gave up 0 bases, with 3 bases separating them. Germline V gives CDR1 DFQATT, CDR2 SNEGSKA (reference sequence). This CDR3 spans 12 amino acids.

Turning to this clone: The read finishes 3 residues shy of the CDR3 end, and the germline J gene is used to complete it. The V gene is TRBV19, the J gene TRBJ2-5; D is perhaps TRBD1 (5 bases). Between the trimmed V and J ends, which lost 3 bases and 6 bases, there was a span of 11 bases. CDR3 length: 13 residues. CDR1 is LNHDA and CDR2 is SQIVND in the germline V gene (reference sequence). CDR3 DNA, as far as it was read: TGTGCCAGTAGTATGGGGCCCATCCAGACC. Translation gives CASSMGPIQT. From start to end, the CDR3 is CASSMGPIQTQYF.

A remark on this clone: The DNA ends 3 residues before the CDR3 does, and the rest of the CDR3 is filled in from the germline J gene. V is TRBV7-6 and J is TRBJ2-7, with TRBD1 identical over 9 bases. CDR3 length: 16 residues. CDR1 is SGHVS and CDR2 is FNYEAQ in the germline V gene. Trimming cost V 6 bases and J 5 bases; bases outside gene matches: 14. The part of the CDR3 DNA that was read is TGTGCCAGCAGGCCGCTACAGGGGGCGCTTTTCGACGAG. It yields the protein CASRPLQGALFDE. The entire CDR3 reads CASRPLQGALFDEQYF.

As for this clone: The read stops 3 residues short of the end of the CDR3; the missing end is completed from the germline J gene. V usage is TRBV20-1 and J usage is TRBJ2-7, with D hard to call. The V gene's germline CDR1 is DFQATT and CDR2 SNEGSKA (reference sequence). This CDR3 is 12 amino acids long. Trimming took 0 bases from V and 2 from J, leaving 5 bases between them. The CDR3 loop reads CSARDKAYEQYF. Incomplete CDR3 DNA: TGCAGTGCTAGAGATAAGGCCTACGAG.

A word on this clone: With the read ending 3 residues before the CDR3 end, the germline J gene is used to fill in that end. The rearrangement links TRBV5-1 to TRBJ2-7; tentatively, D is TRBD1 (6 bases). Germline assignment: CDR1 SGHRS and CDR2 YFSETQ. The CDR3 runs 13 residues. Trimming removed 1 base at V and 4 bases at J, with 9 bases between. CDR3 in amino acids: CASSLTGLYEQYF. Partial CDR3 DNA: TGCGCCAGCAGCTTGACAGGGTTGTACGAG. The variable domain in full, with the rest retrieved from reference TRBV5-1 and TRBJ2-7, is KAGVTQTPRYLIKTRGQQVTLSCSPISGHRSVSWYQQTPGQGLQFLFEYFSETQRNKGNFPGRFSGRQFSNSRSEMNVSTLELGDSALYLCASSLTGLYEQYFGPGTRLTVT.

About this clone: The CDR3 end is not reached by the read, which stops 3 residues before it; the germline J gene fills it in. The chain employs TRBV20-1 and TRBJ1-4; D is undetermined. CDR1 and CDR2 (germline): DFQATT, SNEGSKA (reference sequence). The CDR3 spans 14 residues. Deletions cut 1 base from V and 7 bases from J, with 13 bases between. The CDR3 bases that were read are TGCAGTGCTAGAGCGCTAACTGAGGGTGAAAAA. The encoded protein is CSARALTEGEK. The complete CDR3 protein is CSARALTEGEKLFF.

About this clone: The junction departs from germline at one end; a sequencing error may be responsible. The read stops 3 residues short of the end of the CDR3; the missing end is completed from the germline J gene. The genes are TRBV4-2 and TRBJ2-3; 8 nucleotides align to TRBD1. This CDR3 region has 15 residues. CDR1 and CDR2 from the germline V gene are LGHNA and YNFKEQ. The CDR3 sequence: CASSPGQGDTDTQYF. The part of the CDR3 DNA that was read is TGCGCCAGCAGCCCCGGACAGGGTGACACAGATACG.

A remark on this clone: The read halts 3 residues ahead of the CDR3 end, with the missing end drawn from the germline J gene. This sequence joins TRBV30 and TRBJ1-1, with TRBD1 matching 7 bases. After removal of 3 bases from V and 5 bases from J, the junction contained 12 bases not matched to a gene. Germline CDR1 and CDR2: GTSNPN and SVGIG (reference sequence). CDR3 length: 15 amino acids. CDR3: CAWRGKDRRRTEAFF. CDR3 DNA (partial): TGTGCCTGGAGGGGGAAGGACAGGAGGAGAACTGAA.

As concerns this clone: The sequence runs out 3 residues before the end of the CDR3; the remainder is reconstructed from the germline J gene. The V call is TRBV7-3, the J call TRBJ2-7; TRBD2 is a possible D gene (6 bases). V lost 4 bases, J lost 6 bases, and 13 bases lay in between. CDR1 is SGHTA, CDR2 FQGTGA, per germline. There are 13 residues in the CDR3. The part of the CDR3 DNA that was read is TGTGCCAGCAGCTCCGGGACTCCGAGCGAG. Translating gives CASSSGTPSE. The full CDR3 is CASSSGTPSEQYF.

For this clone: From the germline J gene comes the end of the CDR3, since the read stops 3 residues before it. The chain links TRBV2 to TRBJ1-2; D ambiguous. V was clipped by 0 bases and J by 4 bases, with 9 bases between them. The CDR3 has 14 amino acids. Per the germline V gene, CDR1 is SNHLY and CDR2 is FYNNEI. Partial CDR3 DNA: TGTGCCAGCAGTGAAGCCGGACGGGGCTATGGC. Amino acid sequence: CASSEAGRGYG. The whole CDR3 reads CASSEAGRGYGYTF.

Incomplete CDR3 DNA: TGTGCCAGCAGCTTTGGGCGCAGGGGAATAGGTGAA. Protein product: CASSFGRRGIGE. The entire CDR3 reads CASSFGRRGIGEAFF. This chain uses TRBV7-2 with TRBJ1-1, with D perhaps matching TRBD1 (6 bases). The sequenced fragment ends 3 residues before the CDR3 boundary, so the rest is inferred from the germline J gene. Trimming cost V 3 bases and J 7 bases, with 18 bases left between them. The CDR3 consists of 15 residues. The germline V gene encodes CDR1 SGHTA and CDR2 FQGNSA.

Incomplete CDR3 DNA: TGTGCCAGCAGCCACCAGACAGGGTTCCGCATTGGGGGGGAG. Its translation is CASSHQTGFRIGGE. The entire CDR3 protein is CASSHQTGFRIGGELFF. The chain combines TRBV14 with TRBJ2-2, with 7 bases that match TRBD1. The CDR3 end is not reached by the read, which stops 3 residues before it; the germline J gene fills it in. The CDR3 is 17 residues long. From germline, CDR1 is SGHDN and CDR2 FVKESK. V lost 3 bases and J lost 8; bases outside the gene matches: 15.

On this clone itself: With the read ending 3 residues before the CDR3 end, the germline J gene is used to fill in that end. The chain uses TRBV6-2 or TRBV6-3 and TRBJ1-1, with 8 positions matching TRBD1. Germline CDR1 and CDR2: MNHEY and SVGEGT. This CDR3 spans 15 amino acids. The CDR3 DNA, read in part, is TGTGCCAGCAGTCTCCAGGACAGGGTGGGAGAGGGC. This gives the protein CASSLQDRVGEG. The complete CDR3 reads CASSLQDRVGEGAFF.

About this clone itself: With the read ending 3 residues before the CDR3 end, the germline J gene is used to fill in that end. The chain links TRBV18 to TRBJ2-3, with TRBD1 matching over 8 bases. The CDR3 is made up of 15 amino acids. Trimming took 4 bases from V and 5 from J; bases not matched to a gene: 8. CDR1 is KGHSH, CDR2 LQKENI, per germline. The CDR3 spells CASSLLGQGQDTQYF. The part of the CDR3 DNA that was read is TGTGCCAGCTCACTACTAGGACAGGGACAAGATACG. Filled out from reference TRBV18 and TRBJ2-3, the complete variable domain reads NAGVMQNPRHLVRRRGQEARLRCSPMKGHSHVYWYRQLPEEGLKFMVYLQKENIIDESGMPKERFSAEFPKEGPSILRIQQVVRGDSAAYFCASSLLGQGQDTQYFGPGTRLTVL.

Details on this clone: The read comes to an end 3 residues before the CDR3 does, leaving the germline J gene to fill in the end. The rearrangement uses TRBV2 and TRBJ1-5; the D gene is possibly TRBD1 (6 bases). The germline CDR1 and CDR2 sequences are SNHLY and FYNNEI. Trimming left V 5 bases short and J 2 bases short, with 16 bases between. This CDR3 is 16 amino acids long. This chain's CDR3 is CASSSFLGAGNQPQHF. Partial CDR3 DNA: TGTGCCAGCAGTAGTTTCCTGGGGGCAGGCAATCAGCCC.

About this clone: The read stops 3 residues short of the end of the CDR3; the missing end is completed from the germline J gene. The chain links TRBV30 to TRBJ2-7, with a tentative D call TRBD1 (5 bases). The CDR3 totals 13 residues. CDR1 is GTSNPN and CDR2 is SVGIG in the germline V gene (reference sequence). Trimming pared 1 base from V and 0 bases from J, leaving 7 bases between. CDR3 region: CAWSEGASYEQYF. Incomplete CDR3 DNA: TGTGCCTGGAGTGAAGGGGCCTCCTACGAG.

CDR3 bases read: TGTGCCAGCAGCTTGGACAGGGGGCTCAGTGAA. Its protein is CASSLDRGLSE. The whole CDR3 reads CASSLDRGLSEAFF. The chain couples TRBV7-6 to TRBJ1-1; 11 nucleotides align to TRBD1. The read finishes 3 residues shy of the CDR3 end, and the germline J gene is used to complete it. CDR3 length equals 14 residues. Germline lookup yields CDR1 SGHVS and CDR2 FNYEAQ. V gave up 3 bases and J gave up 7 bases; unmatched junction bases: 4.

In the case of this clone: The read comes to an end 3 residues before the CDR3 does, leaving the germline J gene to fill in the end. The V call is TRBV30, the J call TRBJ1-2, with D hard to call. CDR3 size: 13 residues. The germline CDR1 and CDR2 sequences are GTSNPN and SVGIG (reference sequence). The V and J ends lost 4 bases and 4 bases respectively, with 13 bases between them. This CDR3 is CAWTASVSYGYTF. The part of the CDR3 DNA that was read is TGTGCCTGGACAGCCAGCGTCAGCTATGGC.